The rows below give T cell receptor beta chains drawn from one sample of a study of blood T cell repertoires in COVID-19. Produced via immunoSEQ multiplex PCR; TCRdb's table is partial and in-frame only. The sample records around 300,000 clones, roughly 89% being singletons. The source material was PBMCs or T cells enriched from blood (not recorded which). The origin of the receptors is a woman aged 18-30 years with acute COVID-19. The CDR3 runs from the conserved cysteine through the conserved F or W. The order of the fields is V gene, D gene, J gene, CDR3 protein. A D gene is named only where the DNA matches it firmly.

V gene: TRBV3-1/TRBV3-2; D gene: TRBD2; J gene: TRBJ2-3; CDR3 protein: CASSQEFELAGVIGHPDTQYF
V gene: TRBV9; D gene: TRBD2; J gene: TRBJ2-3; CDR3 protein: CATGAGGNTDTQYF
V gene: TRBV28; D gene: TRBD2; J gene: TRBJ2-7; CDR3 protein: CASSSPRSGRGGEQYF
V gene: TRBV4-1; D gene: TRBD1; J gene: TRBJ2-1; CDR3 protein: CASSRGGQSSYNEQFF
V gene: TRBV9; D gene: TRBD2; J gene: TRBJ2-7; CDR3 protein: CASSAPDLEGLAAYEQYF
V gene: TRBV3-1/TRBV3-2; D gene: TRBD1; J gene: TRBJ2-7; CDR3 protein: CASSPLGQAYEQYF
V gene: TRBV20-1; D gene: TRBD2; J gene: TRBJ2-5; CDR3 protein: CSASPSGRETQYF
V gene: TRBV29-1; D gene: TRBD1; J gene: TRBJ2-3; CDR3 protein: CSAALGQGGTDTQYF
V gene: TRBV6-5; D gene: -; J gene: TRBJ1-1; CDR3 protein: CASSYFGSVRTEAFF
V gene: TRBV19; D gene: TRBD2; J gene: TRBJ2-4; CDR3 protein: CASSIAGTSGSAAKNIQYF